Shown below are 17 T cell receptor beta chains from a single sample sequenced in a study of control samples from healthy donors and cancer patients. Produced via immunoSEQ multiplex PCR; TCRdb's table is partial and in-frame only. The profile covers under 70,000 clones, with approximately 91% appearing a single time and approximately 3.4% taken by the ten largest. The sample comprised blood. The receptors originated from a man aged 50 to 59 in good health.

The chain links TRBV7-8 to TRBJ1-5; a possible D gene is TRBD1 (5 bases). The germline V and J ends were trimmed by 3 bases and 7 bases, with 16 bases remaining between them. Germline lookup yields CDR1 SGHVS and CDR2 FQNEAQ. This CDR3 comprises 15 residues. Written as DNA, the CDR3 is TGTGCCAGCAGCTTGGTCTTCAGGGAGGGGCAGCCCCAGCATTTT. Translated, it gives CASSLVFREGQPQHF.

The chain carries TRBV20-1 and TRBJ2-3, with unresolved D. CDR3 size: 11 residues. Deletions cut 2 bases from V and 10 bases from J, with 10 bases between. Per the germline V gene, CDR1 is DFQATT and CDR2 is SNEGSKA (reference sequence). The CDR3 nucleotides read TGCAGTGCTAGACCCCCAGGTGCGCAGTATTTT. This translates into CSARPPGAQYF.

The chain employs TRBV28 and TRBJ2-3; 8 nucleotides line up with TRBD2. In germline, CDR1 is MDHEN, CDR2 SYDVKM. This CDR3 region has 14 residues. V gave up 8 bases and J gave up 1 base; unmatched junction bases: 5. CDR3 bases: TGTGCCAGCCGTGAGACTAGCGGCACAGATACGCAGTATTTT. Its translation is CASRETSGTDTQYF.

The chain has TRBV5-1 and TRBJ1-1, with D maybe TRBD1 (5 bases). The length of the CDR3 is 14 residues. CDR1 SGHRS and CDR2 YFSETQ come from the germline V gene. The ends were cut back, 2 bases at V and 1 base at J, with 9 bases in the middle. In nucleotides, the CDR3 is TGCGCCAGCAGCTTTTCCGGGGGGAACACTGAAGCTTTCTTT. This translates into CASSFSGGNTEAFF.

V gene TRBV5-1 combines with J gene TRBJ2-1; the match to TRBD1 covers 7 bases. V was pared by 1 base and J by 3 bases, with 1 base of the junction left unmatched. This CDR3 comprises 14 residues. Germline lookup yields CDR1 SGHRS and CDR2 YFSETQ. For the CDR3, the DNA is TGCGCCAGCAGCTTGTCAGGGGGCTACAATGAGCAGTTCTTC. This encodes CASSLSGGYNEQFF.

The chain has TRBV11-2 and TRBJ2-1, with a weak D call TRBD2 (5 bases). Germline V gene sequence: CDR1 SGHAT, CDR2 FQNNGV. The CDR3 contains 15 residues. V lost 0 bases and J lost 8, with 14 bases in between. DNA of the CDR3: TGTGCCAGCAGCTTAGATATAGCTGGCGGGCATGAGCAGTTCTTC. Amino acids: CASSLDIAGGHEQFF.

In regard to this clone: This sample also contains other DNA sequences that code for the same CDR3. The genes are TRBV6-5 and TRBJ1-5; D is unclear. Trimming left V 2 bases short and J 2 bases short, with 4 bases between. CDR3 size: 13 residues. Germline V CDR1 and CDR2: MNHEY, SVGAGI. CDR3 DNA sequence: TGTGCCAGCAGTTACCGGGGCAATCAGCCCCAGCATTTT. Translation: CASSYRGNQPQHF.

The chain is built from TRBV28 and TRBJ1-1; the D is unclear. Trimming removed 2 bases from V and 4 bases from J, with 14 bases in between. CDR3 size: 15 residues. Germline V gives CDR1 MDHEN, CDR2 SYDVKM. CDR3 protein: CASSLLALMGTEAFF. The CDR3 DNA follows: TGTGCCAGCAGTTTACTGGCTTTAATGGGCACTGAAGCTTTCTTT.

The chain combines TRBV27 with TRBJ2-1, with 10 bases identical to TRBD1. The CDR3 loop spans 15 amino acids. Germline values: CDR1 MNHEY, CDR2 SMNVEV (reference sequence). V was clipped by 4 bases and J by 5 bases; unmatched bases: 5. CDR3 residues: CASSSDRGKNNEQFF. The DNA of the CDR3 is TGTGCCAGCAGTTCGGACAGGGGGAAAAACAATGAGCAGTTCTTC.

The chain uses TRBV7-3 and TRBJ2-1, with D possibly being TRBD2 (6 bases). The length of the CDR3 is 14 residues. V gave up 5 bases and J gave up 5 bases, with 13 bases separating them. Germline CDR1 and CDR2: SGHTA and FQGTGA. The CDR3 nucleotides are TGTGCCAGCAGCCCGTCGGGGGTAGACAATGAGCAGTTCTTC. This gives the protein CASSPSGVDNEQFF.

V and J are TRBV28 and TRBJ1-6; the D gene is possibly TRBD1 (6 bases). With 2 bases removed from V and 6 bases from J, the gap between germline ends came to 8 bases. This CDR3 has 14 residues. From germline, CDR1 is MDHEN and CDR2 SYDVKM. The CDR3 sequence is CASSLGGLNSPLHF. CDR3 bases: TGTGCCAGCAGTTTAGGGGGGCTTAATTCACCCCTCCACTTT.

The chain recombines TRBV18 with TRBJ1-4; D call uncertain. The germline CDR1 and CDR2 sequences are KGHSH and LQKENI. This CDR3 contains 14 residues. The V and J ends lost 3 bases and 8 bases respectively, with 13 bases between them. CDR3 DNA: TGTGCCAGCTCACCGAAGAAGTTGAGGGAAAAACTGTTTTTT. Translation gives CASSPKKLREKLFF.

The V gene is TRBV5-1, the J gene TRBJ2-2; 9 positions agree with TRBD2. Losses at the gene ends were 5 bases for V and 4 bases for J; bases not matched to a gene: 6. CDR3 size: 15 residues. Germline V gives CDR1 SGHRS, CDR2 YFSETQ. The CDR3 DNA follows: TGCGCCAGCAGTACACTAGCGGGTGGCACCGGGGAGCTGTTTTTT. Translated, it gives CASSTLAGGTGELFF.

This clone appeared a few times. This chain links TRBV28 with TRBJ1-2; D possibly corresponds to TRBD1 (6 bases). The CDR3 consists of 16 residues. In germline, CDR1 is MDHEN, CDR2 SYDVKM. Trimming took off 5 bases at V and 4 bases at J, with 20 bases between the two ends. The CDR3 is CASSPPGQGGSYGYTF. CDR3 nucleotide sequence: TGTGCCAGCAGTCCTCCGGGGCAAGGGGGTAGCTATGGCTACACCTTC.

CDR3 sequence reads: CASSFVAGGLGEQYF. The CDR3 nucleotides are TGTGCCAGCAGTTTCGTGGCAGGGGGCTTAGGTGAGCAGTACTTC. The chain is built from TRBV28 and TRBJ2-7; 8 bases map to TRBD1. V lost 3 bases, J lost 7 bases, and 11 bases stayed unmatched. The CDR3 has 15 amino acids. Germline V gene sequence: CDR1 MDHEN, CDR2 SYDVKM.

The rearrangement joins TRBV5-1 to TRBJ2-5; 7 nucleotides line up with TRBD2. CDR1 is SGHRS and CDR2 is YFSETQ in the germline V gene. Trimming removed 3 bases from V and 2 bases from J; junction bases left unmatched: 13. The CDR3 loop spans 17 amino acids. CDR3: CASSWGGRSSTQETQYF. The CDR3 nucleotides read TGCGCCAGCAGCTGGGGGGGGAGATCGAGCACGCAAGAGACCCAGTACTTC.

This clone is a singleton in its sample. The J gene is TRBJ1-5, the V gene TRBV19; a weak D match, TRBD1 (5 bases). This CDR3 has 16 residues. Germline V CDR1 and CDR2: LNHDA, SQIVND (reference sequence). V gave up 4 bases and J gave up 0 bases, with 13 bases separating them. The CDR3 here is CASSTHRQNSNQPQHF. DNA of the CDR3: TGTGCCAGTAGTACCCATCGACAGAATAGCAATCAGCCCCAGCATTTT.